Each of the 26 T cell receptor beta chains below was sequenced from the same sample in a study of beta chain features in type 1 diabetes. Sequencing targeted expressed TCRB transcripts, as all isolated RNA had been reverse transcribed. The protocol was immunoSEQ multiplex PCR, while the TCRdb copy is restricted to in-frame clones and leaves out a portion. The sample has almost 350,000 clones, 6.5% to 10% seen once; the top ten hold approximately 0.44%. Material: central memory CD4+ T cells from blood. The source is a woman between 18 and 29 years old in good health.

This sequence joins TRBV6-5 and TRBJ1-3; D gene unclear. Germline CDR1 and CDR2: MNHEY and SVGAGI. The germline V and J ends were trimmed by 4 bases and 2 bases, with 12 bases remaining between them. CDR3 length equals 15 residues. This CDR3 is CASSSTVAAGNTIYF. CDR3 DNA: TGTGCCAGCAGTTCGACCGTGGCTGCTGGAAACACCATATATTTT.

This clone has a handful of counts. Distinct nucleotide sequences in the sample also encode this CDR3. This chain's CDR3 is CASSLRGTGELFF. CDR3 bases: TGTGCCAGCAGCTTACGCGGAACCGGGGAGCTGTTTTTT. V and J are TRBV11-2 and TRBJ2-2; no reliable D call. V was pared by 2 bases and J by 5 bases, with 6 bases between. This CDR3 has 13 residues. Germline CDR1 is SGHAT and CDR2 is FQNNGV.

The gene calls are TRBV6-6 and TRBJ1-4, with TRBD1 identical over 7 bases. The CDR3 covers 15 residues. V lost 2 bases, J lost 7 bases, and 7 bases stayed unmatched. Germline V gene sequence: CDR1 MNHNY, CDR2 SVGAGI (reference sequence). CDR3: CASSYLTGSGEKLFF. The DNA of the CDR3 is TGTGCCAGCAGTTACCTGACAGGGAGTGGTGAAAAACTGTTTTTT.

V gene TRBV5-6 combines with J gene TRBJ1-5, with D perhaps matching TRBD1 (5 bases). The germline V gene has CDR1 SGHDT and CDR2 YYEEEE. The CDR3 spans 13 residues. V lost 5 bases to trimming and J lost 4 bases, with 10 bases between them. Here the CDR3 reads CASSGGINQPQHF. The CDR3 DNA sequence: TGTGCCAGCAGTGGGGGGATTAATCAGCCCCAGCATTTT.

As regards this clone: At the DNA level, this CDR3 is encoded by other sequences in the same sample as well. CDR3: CASSAHYEQYF. In DNA, the CDR3 is TGTGCCAGCAGCGCACACTACGAGCAGTACTTC. The V call is TRBV7-2, the J call TRBJ2-7, with no clear D. Trimming stripped 5 bases from V and 3 bases from J, with 5 bases between. Germline values: CDR1 SGHTA, CDR2 FQGNSA. The CDR3 runs to 11 residues.

In its sample, this clone was seen a few times. The chain recombines TRBV19 with TRBJ1-2, with TRBD1 matching over 11 bases. The CDR3 contains 15 residues. Germline V gene data show CDR1 as LNHDA and CDR2 as SQIVND (reference sequence). V trimming: 4 bases; J trimming: 7 bases; junction bases outside the gene matches: 8. The CDR3 spells CASSTGQGELFGYTF. The CDR3 region has the DNA TGTGCCAGTAGTACGGGACAGGGGGAATTATTTGGCTACACCTTC.

This sequence joins TRBV7-2 and TRBJ2-3; a possible D gene is TRBD2 (5 bases). This CDR3 contains 16 residues. CDR1 is SGHTA, CDR2 FQGNSA, per germline. Trimming pared 2 bases from V and 6 bases from J, leaving 18 bases between. CDR3: CASSLLPTNSRDTQYF. The CDR3 DNA reads as TGTGCCAGCAGCTTACTCCCGACTAACTCAAGGGATACGCAGTATTTT.

This clone was observed a few times. The chain employs TRBV2 and TRBJ2-1; D gene ambiguous. Germline V lookup: CDR1 SNHLY, CDR2 FYNNEI. The ends were cut back, 7 bases at V and 15 bases at J, with 22 bases in the middle. The CDR3 loop spans 13 amino acids. DNA for the CDR3: TGTGCCAGCACCGCGGAATCTTCTCCCAATCCGTTCTTC. It specifies CASTAESSPNPFF. Full variable domain (missing parts from reference TRBV2 and TRBJ2-1): EPEVTQTPSHQVTQMGQEVILRCVPISNHLYFYWYRQILGQKVEFLVSFYNNEISEKSEIFDDQFSVERPDGSNFTLKIRSTKLEDSAMYFCASTAESSPNPFFGPGTRLTVL.

This rearrangement joins TRBV28 to TRBJ2-5; D gene uncertain. This CDR3 is built from 15 residues. Germline-derived CDR1 and CDR2 are MDHEN and SYDVKM. V was clipped by 6 bases and J by 1 base, with 15 bases between them. As DNA, the CDR3 is TGTGCCAGCAGCCCGCAGGCAGCGTTCCAAGAGACCCAGTACTTC. Its translation is CASSPQAAFQETQYF.

The chain combines TRBV10-3 with TRBJ1-5; D may be TRBD1 (5 bases). The CDR3 has 13 amino acids. CDR1 and CDR2 (germline): ENHRY, SYGVKD. V was trimmed by 4 bases and J by 8 bases, leaving 12 bases between them. The CDR3 sequence is CAISVAREEPQHF. DNA of the CDR3: TGTGCCATCAGTGTGGCCAGGGAGGAGCCCCAGCATTTT.

The rearrangement uses TRBV7-9 and TRBJ2-4, with 7 bases fitting TRBD1. This CDR3 has 15 amino acids. J lost 9 bases, V lost 1 base, and 9 bases had no gene match. CDR1 is SEHNR and CDR2 is FQNEAQ in the germline V gene (reference sequence). CDR3 DNA sequence: TGTGCCAGCAGCTTAGGACAGGGTTTCGGGACCATTCAGTACTTC. Residues: CASSLGQGFGTIQYF.

The chain couples TRBV27 to TRBJ2-1; D might be TRBD2 (5 bases). Trimming pared 7 bases from V and 4 bases from J, leaving 11 bases between. Germline CDR1 is MNHEY and CDR2 is SMNVEV (reference sequence). The length of the CDR3 is 13 residues. CDR3 DNA sequence: TGTGCCAGCATCAAGCGAGGGTACAATGAGCAGTTCTTC. Translated, it gives CASIKRGYNEQFF.

The V gene is TRBV4-2, the J gene TRBJ2-3; a possible D gene is TRBD2 (6 bases). The CDR3 runs to 18 residues. Germline V CDR1 and CDR2: LGHNA, YNFKEQ. The V gene lost 4 bases and the J gene lost 2 bases, with 22 bases spanning the gap. Here the CDR3 reads CASSRSLTALAYTDTQYF. CDR3 in DNA: TGTGCCAGCAGCCGATCATTAACCGCCCTAGCGTACACAGATACGCAGTATTTT.

This clone came up many times. This chain links TRBV2 with TRBJ2-3; D is unresolved. Trimming pared 7 bases from V and 2 bases from J, leaving 13 bases between. The CDR3 consists of 14 residues. Germline V gene data show CDR1 as SNHLY and CDR2 as FYNNEI. CDR3 in amino acids: CASNRAYYTDTQYF. Here the CDR3 DNA reads TGTGCCAGCAATCGAGCCTATTACACAGATACGCAGTATTTT.

V is TRBV28 and J is TRBJ2-1; 8 nucleotides line up with TRBD2. The V segment lost 2 bases and the J segment 13 bases; nucleotides outside the gene matches: 10. This CDR3 region has 14 residues. The germline gives CDR1 MDHEN, CDR2 SYDVKM. In DNA form, the CDR3 reads TGTGCCAGCAGTTTAAATTTCCAGCGGGAGCGCCAGTTCTTC. It encodes CASSLNFQRERQFF.

This clone has only a few counts. Other DNA variants within this sample encode the same CDR3. V gene TRBV28 combines with J gene TRBJ2-7; D gene unclear. V lost 6 bases and J 3 bases, leaving 6 bases between the germline ends. CDR3 length: 11 residues. CDR1 and CDR2 (germline): MDHEN, SYDVKM. CDR3 DNA sequence: TGTGCCAGCAGGCACCGCTACGAGCAGTACTTC. Translation: CASRHRYEQYF.

This clone was observed a handful of times. The chain uses TRBV5-1 and TRBJ2-5; 10 bases align to TRBD2. Germline V gene data show CDR1 as SGHRS and CDR2 as YFSETQ. The CDR3 runs to 19 residues. With V trimmed by 3 bases and J by 5 bases, 19 bases remained unmatched. CDR3 DNA: TGCGCCAGCAGCTACGGGACAGGTGGGCCTAGCGGGAGAGGCGAGACCCAGTACTTC. This sequence encodes CASSYGTGGPSGRGETQYF.

This chain connects TRBV9 to TRBJ2-3, with D unresolved. The germline V gene has CDR1 SGDLS and CDR2 YYNGEE. The V end was cut by 3 bases, the J end by 0 bases, with 11 bases between. CDR3 length: 15 residues. The CDR3, as DNA: TGTGCCAGCAGCGCTGATTACGGCAGCACAGATACGCAGTATTTT. This gives the protein CASSADYGSTDTQYF. Full variable domain (missing parts from reference TRBV9 and TRBJ2-3): DSGVTQTPKHLITATGQRVTLRCSPRSGDLSVYWYQQSLDQGLQFLIQYYNGEERAKGNILERFSAQQFPDLHSELNLSSLELGDSALYFCASSADYGSTDTQYFGPGTRLTVL.

This clone was seen more than once but under ten times. This chain's CDR3 is CASSEMGKGLDEKLFF. The CDR3 coding sequence is TGTGCCAGCAGCGAAATGGGGAAGGGTCTGGATGAAAAACTGTTTTTT. The chain combines TRBV14 with TRBJ1-4; D is uncertain. Looked up from germline, CDR1 is SGHDN and CDR2 is FVKESK. The CDR3 is made up of 16 amino acids. The V end was cut by 5 bases, the J end by 6 bases, with 19 bases between.

This clone occurred a few times. This chain connects TRBV19 to TRBJ2-6, with 12 bases matching TRBD1. V shed 9 bases, J shed 3 bases, and the junction held 9 bases outside the gene matches. Per the germline V gene, CDR1 is LNHDA and CDR2 is SQIVND (reference sequence). The CDR3 sequence is 17 residues long. The CDR3 sequence is CASAPGQGAFGANVLTF. The CDR3 DNA follows: TGTGCCAGCGCGCCGGGACAGGGGGCGTTTGGGGCCAACGTCCTGACTTTC.

There are a few counts of this clone. V usage is TRBV7-8 and J usage is TRBJ2-7; no clear D. CDR1 SGHVS and CDR2 FQNEAQ come from the germline V gene. CDR3 length: 12 amino acids. The germline V and J ends were trimmed by 3 bases and 3 bases, with 6 bases remaining between them. CDR3 coding DNA: TGTGCCAGCAGCTTCCAGAGCTACGAGCAGTACTTC. Translated, it gives CASSFQSYEQYF.

This clone was picked up a small number of times. The rearrangement links TRBV29-1 to TRBJ2-1, with 8 bases fitting TRBD1. V dropped 6 bases and J dropped 0; count of bases not matched to a gene: 7. Germline CDR1 reads SQVTM; CDR2 reads ANQGSEA. The CDR3 extends over 15 amino acids. CDR3 DNA: TGCAGCGTGTCGGGACAGGCGAGCTCCTACAATGAGCAGTTCTTC. This gives the protein CSVSGQASSYNEQFF.

This clone was seen more than once but under ten times. This same CDR3 is encoded by further DNA sequences in the sample. V gene TRBV27 combines with J gene TRBJ1-1; D call uncertain. Germline V gives CDR1 MNHEY, CDR2 SMNVEV (reference sequence). V was clipped by 3 bases and J by 1 base, with 6 bases between them. The CDR3 spans 13 residues. CDR3 in DNA: TGTGCCAGCAGTTTGCGGGAGAACACTGAAGCTTTCTTT. Protein product: CASSLRENTEAFF.

CDR3 loop: CASSVIGSAGGYTF. The CDR3 DNA sequence: TGTGCCAGTAGTGTTATTGGCTCCGCTGGAGGCTACACCTTC. This chain joins TRBV19 and TRBJ1-2; the D is unclear. The germline V gene has CDR1 LNHDA and CDR2 SQIVND (reference sequence). The V and J ends lost 5 bases and 8 bases respectively, with 18 bases between them. CDR3 length: 14 residues.

This clone has more than one count but fewer than ten. The chain has TRBV9 and TRBJ2-1; TRBD2 agrees at 8 bases. Germline V gene sequence: CDR1 SGDLS, CDR2 YYNGEE. CDR3 length: 12 residues. Losses at the gene ends were 6 bases for V and 7 bases for J; bases not matched to a gene: 3. The DNA for the CDR3 is TGTGCCAGCACTAGCGGGCTAAATGAGCAGTTCTTC. This sequence encodes CASTSGLNEQFF.

This clone has more than one count but fewer than ten. The chain has TRBV15 and TRBJ2-4; D unclear. CDR3 length: 17 residues. Trimming pared 2 bases from V and 0 bases from J, leaving 14 bases between. Looked up from germline, CDR1 is LNHNV and CDR2 is YYDKDF (reference sequence). DNA of the CDR3: TGTGCCACCAGCAGAACCCTGACCATCCTAGCCAAAAACATTCAGTACTTC. Amino acid sequence: CATSRTLTILAKNIQYF.